Each of the 26 T cell receptor beta chains below was sequenced from the same sample in a study of shared clonotypes between healthy human individuals. Here immunoSEQ multiplex PCR was the method, and the copy in TCRdb shows in-frame clones only, minus some. The sample includes around 1.9 million clones, approximately 94% of them seen just once. CD8 cells regarded as naive lacked CD45RO, were positively chosen for CCR7, and omitted terminally differentiated effector memory CD45RA+ cells. Input material: naive CD8+ T cells from PBMCs. The receptors come from a man between 18 and 29 years old in good health. Some clones in this sample may be carry-over from other donors' samples.

This clone was counted once. This sample includes further DNA sequences coding for the same CDR3. The CDR3 sequence is CASSVGRTNYGYTF. The CDR3 nucleotides are TGTGCCAGCAGCGTAGGCAGGACTAACTATGGCTACACCTTC. The V and J genes are TRBV9 and TRBJ1-2, with D unresolved. There are 14 residues in the CDR3. V dropped 0 bases and J dropped 0 bases, with 6 bases sitting between them. Germline V gene sequence: CDR1 SGDLS, CDR2 YYNGEE.

V usage is TRBV27 and J usage is TRBJ2-7; 9 nucleotides align to TRBD2. CDR1 and CDR2 (germline): MNHEY, SMNVEV (reference sequence). Losses at the gene ends were 7 bases for V and 4 bases for J; bases not matched to a gene: 11. CDR3 size: 15 residues. CDR3 nucleotides: TGTGCCAGCACCCCAGTAGCGGGAGCGTGGTACGAGCAGTACTTC. As protein: CASTPVAGAWYEQYF.

This rearrangement joins TRBV7-2 to TRBJ2-7; 11 nucleotides agree with TRBD1. There are 15 residues in the CDR3. The junction had 10 bases not matched to a gene; V was cut back by 8 bases and J by 4 bases. Germline V gene lookup returns CDR1 SGHTA and CDR2 FQGNSA. In DNA form, the CDR3 reads TGTGCCAGCTGCGCCCGGGACAGGGGGTCGTACGAGCAGTACTTC. This encodes CASCARDRGSYEQYF. The full variable domain, rest sourced from reference TRBV7-2 and TRBJ2-7, is GAGVSQSPSNKVTEKGKDVELRCDPISGHTALYWYRQSLGQGLEFLIYFQGNSAPDKSGLPSDRFSAERTGGSVSTLTIQRTQQEDSAVYLCASCARDRGSYEQYFGPGTRLTVT.

As concerns this clone: The same CDR3 also results from other DNA sequences found in this sample. J is TRBJ2-1 and V is TRBV7-9; 7 nucleotides agree with TRBD2. V trimming: 1 base; J trimming: 4 bases; junction bases outside the gene matches: 4. CDR1 is SEHNR and CDR2 is FQNEAQ in the germline V gene (reference sequence). The CDR3 contains 15 residues. The CDR3 reads CASSLGAGVYNEQFF. For the CDR3, the DNA is TGTGCCAGCAGCTTAGGGGCGGGAGTGTACAATGAGCAGTTCTTC.

The rearrangement links TRBV18 to TRBJ2-7; D unclear. V lost 2 bases and J lost 7, with 12 bases in between. Germline-derived CDR1 and CDR2 are KGHSH and LQKENI. The CDR3 totals 13 residues. The CDR3 loop is CASSPGSKWEQYF. Here the CDR3 DNA reads TGTGCCAGCTCACCAGGCAGCAAGTGGGAGCAGTACTTC.

As to this clone: This same CDR3 is encoded by further DNA sequences in the sample. The chain couples TRBV7-2 to TRBJ1-2, with D possibly being TRBD1 (5 bases). Trimming took 4 bases from V and 1 from J, leaving 7 bases between them. CDR3 length: 13 amino acids. Per the germline V gene, CDR1 is SGHTA and CDR2 is FQGNSA. The CDR3 reads CASSSDSNYGYTF. Written as DNA, the CDR3 is TGTGCCAGCAGCTCTGACAGTAACTATGGCTACACCTTC.

J is TRBJ2-7 and V is TRBV6-5, with D possibly being TRBD1 (6 bases). CDR1 and CDR2 (germline): MNHEY, SVGAGI. With 0 bases removed from V and 3 bases from J, the gap between germline ends came to 12 bases. This CDR3 has 15 amino acids. The chain's CDR3 is CASSYSRDIIYEQYF. The CDR3 nucleotides are TGTGCCAGCAGTTACTCCCGGGACATCATCTACGAGCAGTACTTC.

The V and J genes are TRBV6-6 and TRBJ1-2; TRBD1 is a possible D gene (5 bases). Trimming stripped 2 bases from V and 6 bases from J, with 10 bases between. In germline, CDR1 is MNHNY, CDR2 SVGAGI (reference sequence). This CDR3 has 13 residues. CDR3 loop: CASSYGGIDGYTF. The CDR3 region has the DNA TGTGCCAGCAGTTACGGGGGGATAGATGGCTACACCTTC.

The J gene is TRBJ2-1, the V gene TRBV12-5; D is uncertain. The CDR3 is made up of 11 amino acids. The V gene lost 6 bases and the J gene lost 13 bases, with 13 bases spanning the gap. Germline CDR1 and CDR2: LGHNT and FRNRAP. The CDR3 nucleotides are TGTGCTAGTGGGGGCGGTGAGCGACAGTTCTTC. As protein: CASGGGERQFF.

V and J are TRBV15 and TRBJ1-1; the D is unclear. CDR1 and CDR2 from the germline V gene are LNHNV and YYDKDF (reference sequence). This CDR3 comprises 13 residues. Trimming pared 5 bases from V and 2 bases from J, leaving 9 bases between. The CDR3, as DNA: TGTGCCACCAGCGGAACCCTAAACACTGAAGCTTTCTTT. This gives the protein CATSGTLNTEAFF.

V and J are TRBV13 and TRBJ2-3; 7 bases are shared with TRBD1. Germline V CDR1 and CDR2: PRHDT, FYEKMQ (reference sequence). V was pared by 4 bases and J by 2 bases, with 6 bases of the junction left unmatched. The length of the CDR3 is 15 residues. The DNA of the CDR3 is TGTGCCAGCAGCTCACGTGGACAGGCCACAGATACGCAGTATTTT. Amino acid sequence: CASSSRGQATDTQYF.

J is TRBJ1-1 and V is TRBV19; 7 nucleotides line up with TRBD1. This CDR3 has 15 amino acids. The V gene's germline CDR1 is LNHDA and CDR2 SQIVND (reference sequence). With V trimmed by 3 bases and J by 0 bases, 4 bases remained unmatched. CDR3 nucleotide sequence: TGTGCCAGTAGTATTACAGGGGCGATGAACACTGAAGCTTTCTTT. Protein sequence: CASSITGAMNTEAFF.

The V and J genes are TRBV7-8 and TRBJ2-2; D gene unclear. Trimming shortened V by 7 bases and J by 5 bases, and 14 bases separated the two germline ends. The CDR3 is 14 residues long. Germline CDR1 SGHVS, CDR2 FQNEAQ. This CDR3 is CASTTVSRTGELFF. CDR3 sequence (DNA): TGTGCCAGCACCACAGTGAGCCGGACCGGGGAGCTGTTTTTT.

This chain links TRBV4-1 with TRBJ2-1; the match to TRBD2 covers 8 bases. V trimming: 8 bases; J trimming: 9 bases; junction bases outside the gene matches: 12. This CDR3 has 14 residues. Germline CDR1 is MGHRA and CDR2 is YSYEKL. The CDR3 is CASAPRAGGGEQFF. In DNA form, the CDR3 reads TGCGCCAGCGCCCCGAGGGCGGGAGGCGGTGAGCAGTTCTTC.

The chain employs TRBV11-2 and TRBJ2-2; 10 positions agree with TRBD1. The CDR3 has 17 residues. Unmatched junction bases numbered 12, after V lost 4 bases and J lost 7 bases. In germline, CDR1 is SGHAT, CDR2 FQNNGV. CDR3 region: CASSSTRDRGNYGELFF. The CDR3 bases are TGTGCCAGCAGCTCGACCCGGGACAGGGGCAACTACGGGGAGCTGTTTTTT.

The V and J genes are TRBV6-1 and TRBJ1-5; 8 bases agree with TRBD1. Germline CDR1 MNHNS, CDR2 SASEGT. The CDR3 spans 15 residues. The V segment lost 8 bases and the J segment 8 bases; nucleotides outside the gene matches: 14. The CDR3: CASSSGQGMYEPQHF. The CDR3 DNA is TGTGCCAGCTCTTCCGGACAGGGAATGTATGAGCCCCAGCATTTT.

The V and J genes are TRBV27 and TRBJ2-3; the match to TRBD2 covers 9 bases. Germline CDR1 is MNHEY and CDR2 is SMNVEV (reference sequence). This CDR3 region has 18 residues. Trimming cost V 5 bases and J 2 bases; bases outside gene matches: 14. For the CDR3, the DNA is TGTGCCAGCAGTGTACAACCTCGGACTAGCGCGTTCACAGATACGCAGTATTTT. This sequence encodes CASSVQPRTSAFTDTQYF.

Points on this clone: The sample holds other DNA sequences that translate to the same CDR3. V and J are TRBV27 and TRBJ2-1, with unresolved D. V dropped 2 bases and J dropped 3 bases, with 8 bases sitting between them. Germline V gives CDR1 MNHEY, CDR2 SMNVEV (reference sequence). This CDR3 region has 14 residues. DNA for the CDR3: TGTGCCAGCAGTTTACGCGGCGGCTACAATGAGCAGTTCTTC. Its translation is CASSLRGGYNEQFF.

The chain recombines TRBV30 with TRBJ1-2, with TRBD1 matching over 9 bases. V dropped 6 bases and J dropped 5; count of bases not matched to a gene: 7. Per germline, CDR1 GTSNPN and CDR2 SVGIG (reference sequence). The CDR3 is 13 amino acids. The CDR3 sequence: CACSGTGKYGYTF. For the CDR3, the DNA is TGTGCCTGCTCCGGGACAGGGAAATATGGCTACACCTTC.

The CDR3 bases are TGTGCCAGCGGTACCGGAATCCAGAACACTGAAGCTTTCTTT. This translates into CASGTGIQNTEAFF. V is TRBV30 and J is TRBJ1-1; no definite D call. This CDR3 has 14 residues. The ends were cut back, 8 bases at V and 1 base at J, with 17 bases in the middle. Germline CDR1 GTSNPN, CDR2 SVGIG (reference sequence).

V gene TRBV11-2 combines with J gene TRBJ2-3; tentative D call: TRBD2 (6 bases). Trimming took 4 bases from V and 0 from J, leaving 14 bases between them. The CDR3 covers 16 residues. Looked up from germline, CDR1 is SGHAT and CDR2 is FQNNGV. CDR3 DNA sequence: TGTGCCAGCAGCTGGCGGGGCAGGACTAGCACAGATACGCAGTATTTT. Its protein is CASSWRGRTSTDTQYF.

On this clone itself: Other DNA sequences within the sample encode an identical CDR3. The rearrangement links TRBV9 to TRBJ2-1, with TRBD2 as a possible D gene (5 bases). V was clipped by 7 bases and J by 7 bases, with 6 bases between them. Germline loops: CDR1 SGDLS, CDR2 YYNGEE. This CDR3 contains 10 residues. The CDR3 loop is CASSGNEQFF. Here the CDR3 DNA reads TGTGCCAGCTCGGGGAATGAGCAGTTCTTC. Full variable domain (rest looked up from reference TRBV9 and TRBJ2-1): DSGVTQTPKHLITATGQRVTLRCSPRSGDLSVYWYQQSLDQGLQFLIQYYNGEERAKGNILERFSAQQFPDLHSELNLSSLELGDSALYFCASSGNEQFFGPGTRLTVL.

As to this clone: This sample includes further DNA sequences coding for the same CDR3. The rearrangement links TRBV6-5 to TRBJ1-5; maybe TRBD1 (6 bases). Trimming took 8 bases from V and 1 from J, leaving 12 bases between them. The germline V gene encodes CDR1 MNHEY and CDR2 SVGAGI. The CDR3 extends over 14 amino acids. The CDR3 here is CASRTANSNQPQHF. CDR3 DNA: TGTGCCAGCCGGACAGCTAACAGCAATCAGCCCCAGCATTTT.

This chain links TRBV28 with TRBJ2-7; the match to TRBD2 covers 14 bases. The CDR3 has 18 amino acids. Germline CDR1 and CDR2: MDHEN and SYDVKM. Germline trimming cut 5 bases from V and 4 bases from J; bases unmatched to any gene: 13. The CDR3 coding sequence is TGTGCCAGCAGTCGTGCCCGACTAGCGGGAGGGGGGTCGTACGAGCAGTACTTC. Translating gives CASSRARLAGGGSYEQYF.

The gene calls are TRBV10-3 and TRBJ2-4; no firm D call. The length of the CDR3 is 15 residues. The ends were cut back, 2 bases at V and 0 bases at J, with 8 bases in the middle. Per germline, CDR1 ENHRY and CDR2 SYGVKD. The CDR3 spells CAISEGFLAKNIQYF. DNA for the CDR3: TGTGCCATCAGTGAGGGTTTCCTAGCCAAAAACATTCAGTACTTC.

This clone occurred once. The chain links TRBV11-2 to TRBJ1-2; D is perhaps TRBD1 (5 bases). The CDR3 length is 14 residues. CDR1 SGHAT and CDR2 FQNNGV come from the germline V gene. V lost 5 bases, J lost 6 bases, and 16 bases lay in between. CDR3 sequence reads: CASSGAGIFDGYTF. The CDR3 DNA reads TGTGCCAGCAGCGGGGCGGGAATATTCGATGGCTACACCTTC. The full variable domain, its missing parts supplied by reference TRBV11-2 and TRBJ1-2, is EAGVAQSPRYKIIEKRQSVAFWCNPISGHATLYWYQQILGQGPKLLIQFQNNGVVDDSQLPKDRFSAERLKGVDSTLKIQPAKLEDSAVYLCASSGAGIFDGYTFGSGTRLTVV.